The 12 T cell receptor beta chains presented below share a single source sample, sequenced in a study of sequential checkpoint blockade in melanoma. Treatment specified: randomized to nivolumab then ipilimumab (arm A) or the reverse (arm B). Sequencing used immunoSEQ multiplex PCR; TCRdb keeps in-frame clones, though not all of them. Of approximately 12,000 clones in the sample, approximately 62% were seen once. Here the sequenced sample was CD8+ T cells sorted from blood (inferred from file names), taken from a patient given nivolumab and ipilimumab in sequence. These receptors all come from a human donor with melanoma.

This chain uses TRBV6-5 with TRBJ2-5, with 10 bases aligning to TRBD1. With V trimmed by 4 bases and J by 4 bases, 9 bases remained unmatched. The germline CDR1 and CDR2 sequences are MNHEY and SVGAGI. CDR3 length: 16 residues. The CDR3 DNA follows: TGTGCCAGCAGTTTTTTGGGGACAGGGGACGGAGAGACCCAGTACTTC. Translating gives CASSFLGTGDGETQYF.

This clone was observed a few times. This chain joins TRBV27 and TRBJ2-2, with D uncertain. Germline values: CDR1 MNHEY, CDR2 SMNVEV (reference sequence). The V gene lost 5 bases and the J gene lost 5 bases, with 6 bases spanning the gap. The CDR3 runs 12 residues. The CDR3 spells CASSINTGELFF. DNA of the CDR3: TGTGCCAGCAGTATCAATACCGGGGAGCTGTTTTTT.

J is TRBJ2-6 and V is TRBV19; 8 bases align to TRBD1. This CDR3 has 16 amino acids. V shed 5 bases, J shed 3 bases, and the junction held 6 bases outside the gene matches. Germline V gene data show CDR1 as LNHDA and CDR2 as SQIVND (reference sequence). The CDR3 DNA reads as TGTGCCAGTAGTCGGACAGGGACACTTGGGGCCAACGTCCTGACTTTC. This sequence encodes CASSRTGTLGANVLTF.

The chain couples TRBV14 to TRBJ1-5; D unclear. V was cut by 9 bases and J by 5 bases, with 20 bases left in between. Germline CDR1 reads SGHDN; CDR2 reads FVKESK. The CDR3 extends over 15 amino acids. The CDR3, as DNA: TGTGCCAGGAAACTGAGCGGGTCGGGCGATCAGCCCCAGCATTTT. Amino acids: CARKLSGSGDQPQHF. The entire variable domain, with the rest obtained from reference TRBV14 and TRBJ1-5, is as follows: EAGVTQFPSHSVIEKGQTVTLRCDPISGHDNLYWYRRVMGKEIKFLLHFVKESKQDESGMPNNRFLAERTGGTYSTLKVQPAELEDSGVYFCARKLSGSGDQPQHFGDGTRLSIL.

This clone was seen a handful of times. The DNA of the CDR3 is TGTGCCAGCAGCAAAGGACTGGGACAGGACACTGAAGCTTTCTTT. It is translated as CASSKGLGQDTEAFF. The V call is TRBV6-5, the J call TRBJ1-1, with 8 bases fitting TRBD1. J gave up 3 bases and V 6 bases, and 9 bases lay outside the gene matches. CDR1 is MNHEY, CDR2 SVGAGI, per germline. The CDR3 is made up of 15 amino acids.

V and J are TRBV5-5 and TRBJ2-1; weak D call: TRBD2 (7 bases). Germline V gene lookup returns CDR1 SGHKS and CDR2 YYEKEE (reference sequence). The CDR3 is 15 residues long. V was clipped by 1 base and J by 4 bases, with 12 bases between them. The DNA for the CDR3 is TGTGCCAGCAGCTTGTGGGGGGGCAGTTACAATGAGCAGTTCTTC. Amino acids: CASSLWGGSYNEQFF.

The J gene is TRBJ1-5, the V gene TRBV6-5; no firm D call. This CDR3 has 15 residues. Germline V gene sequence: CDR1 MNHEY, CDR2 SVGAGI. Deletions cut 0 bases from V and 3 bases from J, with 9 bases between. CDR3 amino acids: CASSYSGVANQPQHF. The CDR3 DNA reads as TGTGCCAGCAGTTACTCGGGAGTCGCCAATCAGCCCCAGCATTTT.

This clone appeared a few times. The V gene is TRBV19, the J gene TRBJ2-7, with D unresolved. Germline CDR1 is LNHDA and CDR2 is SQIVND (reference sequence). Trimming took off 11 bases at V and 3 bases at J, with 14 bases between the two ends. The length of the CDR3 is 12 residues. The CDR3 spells CASMAGNYEQYF. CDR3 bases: TGTGCCTCGATGGCAGGAAACTACGAGCAGTACTTC.

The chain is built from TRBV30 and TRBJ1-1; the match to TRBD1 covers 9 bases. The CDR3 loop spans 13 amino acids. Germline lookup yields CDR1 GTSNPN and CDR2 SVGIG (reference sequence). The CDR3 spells CATGQGPGTEAFF. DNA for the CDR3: TGTGCGACGGGACAGGGCCCAGGGACTGAAGCTTTCTTT.

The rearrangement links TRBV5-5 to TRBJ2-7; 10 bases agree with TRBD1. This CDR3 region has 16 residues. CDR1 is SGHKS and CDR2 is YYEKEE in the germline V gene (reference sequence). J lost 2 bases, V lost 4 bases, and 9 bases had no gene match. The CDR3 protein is CASSNDPGQGTYEQYF. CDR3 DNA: TGTGCCAGCAGCAACGATCCGGGACAGGGGACCTACGAGCAGTACTTC.

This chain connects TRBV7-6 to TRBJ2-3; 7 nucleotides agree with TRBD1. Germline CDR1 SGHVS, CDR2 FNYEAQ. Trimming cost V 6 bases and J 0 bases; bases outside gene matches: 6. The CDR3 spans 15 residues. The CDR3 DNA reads TGTGCCAGCAGTCCGCAGGGGGTTAGCACAGATACGCAGTATTTT. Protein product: CASSPQGVSTDTQYF.

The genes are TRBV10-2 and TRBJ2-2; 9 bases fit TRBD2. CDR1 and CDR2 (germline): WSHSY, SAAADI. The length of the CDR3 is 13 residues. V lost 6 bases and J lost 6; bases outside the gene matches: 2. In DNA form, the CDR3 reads TGCGCCAGCAGCCTAGCGGGACCCGGGGAGCTGTTTTTT. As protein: CASSLAGPGELFF.